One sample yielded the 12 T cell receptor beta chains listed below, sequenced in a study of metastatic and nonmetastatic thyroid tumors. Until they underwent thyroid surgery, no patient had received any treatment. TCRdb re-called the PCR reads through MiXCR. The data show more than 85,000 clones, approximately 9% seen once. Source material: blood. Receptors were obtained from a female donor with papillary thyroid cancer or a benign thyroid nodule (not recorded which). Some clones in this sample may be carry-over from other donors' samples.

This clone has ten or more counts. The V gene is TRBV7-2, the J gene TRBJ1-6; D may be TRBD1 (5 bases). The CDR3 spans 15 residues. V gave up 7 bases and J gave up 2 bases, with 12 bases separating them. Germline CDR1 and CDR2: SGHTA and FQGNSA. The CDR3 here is CASKSKTAYNSPLHF. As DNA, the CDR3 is TGTGCCAGCAAGTCCAAGACAGCCTATAATTCACCCCTCCACTTT.

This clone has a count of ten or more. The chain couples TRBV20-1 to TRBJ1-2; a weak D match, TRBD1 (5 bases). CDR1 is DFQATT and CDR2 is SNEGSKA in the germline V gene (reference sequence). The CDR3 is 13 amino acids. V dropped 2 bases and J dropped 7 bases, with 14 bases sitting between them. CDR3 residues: CSARSQGALGYTF. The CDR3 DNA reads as TGCAGTGCTAGAAGCCAGGGCGCTCTTGGCTACACCTTC.

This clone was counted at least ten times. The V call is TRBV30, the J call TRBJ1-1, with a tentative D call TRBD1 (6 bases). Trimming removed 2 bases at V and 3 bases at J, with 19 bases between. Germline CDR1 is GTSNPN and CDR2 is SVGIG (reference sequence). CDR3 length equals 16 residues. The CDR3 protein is CAWSTTGQRGDTEAFF. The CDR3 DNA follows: TGTGCCTGGAGTACGACAGGACAAAGAGGGGACACTGAAGCTTTCTTT.

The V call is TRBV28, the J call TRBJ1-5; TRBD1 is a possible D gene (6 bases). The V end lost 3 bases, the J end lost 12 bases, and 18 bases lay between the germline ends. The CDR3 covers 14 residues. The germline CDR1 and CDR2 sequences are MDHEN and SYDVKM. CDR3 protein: CASSLPHLQGIQHF. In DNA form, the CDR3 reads TGTGCCAGCAGTTTGCCCCATCTACAGGGAATCCAGCATTTT.

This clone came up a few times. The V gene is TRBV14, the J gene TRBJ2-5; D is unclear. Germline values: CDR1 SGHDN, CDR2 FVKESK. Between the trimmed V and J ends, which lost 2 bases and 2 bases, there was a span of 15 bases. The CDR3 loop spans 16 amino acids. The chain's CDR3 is CASSQLSVPKQETQYF. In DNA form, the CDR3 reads TGTGCCAGCAGCCAACTCTCCGTGCCCAAACAAGAGACCCAGTACTTC.

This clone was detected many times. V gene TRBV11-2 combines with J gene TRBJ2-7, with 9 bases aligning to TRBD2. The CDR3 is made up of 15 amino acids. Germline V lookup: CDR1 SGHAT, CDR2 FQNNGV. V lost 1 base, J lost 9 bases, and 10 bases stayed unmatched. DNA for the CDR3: TGTGCCAGCAGCTTAGCAGAGGCGGGGGGGATCTGGCAGTACTTC. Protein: CASSLAEAGGIWQYF.

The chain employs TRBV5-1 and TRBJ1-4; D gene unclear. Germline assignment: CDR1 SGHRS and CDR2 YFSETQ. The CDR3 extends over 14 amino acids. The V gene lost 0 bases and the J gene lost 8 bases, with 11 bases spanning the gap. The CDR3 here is CASSLDTSVEKLFF. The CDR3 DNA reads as TGCGCCAGCAGCTTGGACACGTCAGTCGAAAAACTGTTTTTT. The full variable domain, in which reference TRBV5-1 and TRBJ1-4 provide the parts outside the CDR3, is KAGVTQTPRYLIKTRGQQVTLSCSPISGHRSVSWYQQTPGQGLQFLFEYFSETQRNKGNFPGRFSGRQFSNSRSEMNVSTLELGDSALYLCASSLDTSVEKLFFGSGTQLSVL.

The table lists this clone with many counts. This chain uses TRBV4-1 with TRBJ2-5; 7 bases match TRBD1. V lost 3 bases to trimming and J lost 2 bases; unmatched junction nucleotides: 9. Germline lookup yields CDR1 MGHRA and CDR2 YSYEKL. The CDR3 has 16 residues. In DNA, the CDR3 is TGCGCCAGCAGCCAGTTTCATACGGACAGGCAAGAGACCCAGTACTTC. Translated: CASSQFHTDRQETQYF.

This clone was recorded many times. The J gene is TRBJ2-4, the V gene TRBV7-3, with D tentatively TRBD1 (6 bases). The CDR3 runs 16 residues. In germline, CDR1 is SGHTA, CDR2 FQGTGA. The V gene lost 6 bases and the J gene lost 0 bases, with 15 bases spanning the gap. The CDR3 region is CASRNTGILAKNIQYF. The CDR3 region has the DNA TGTGCCAGCAGGAATACAGGGATACTAGCCAAAAACATTCAGTACTTC.

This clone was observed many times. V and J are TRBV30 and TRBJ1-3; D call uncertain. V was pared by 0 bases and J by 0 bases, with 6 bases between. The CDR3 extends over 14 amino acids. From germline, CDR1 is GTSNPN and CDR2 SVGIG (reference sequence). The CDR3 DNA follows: TGTGCCTGGAGTGTGGGAGGCTCTGGAAACACCATATATTTT. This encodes CAWSVGGSGNTIYF.

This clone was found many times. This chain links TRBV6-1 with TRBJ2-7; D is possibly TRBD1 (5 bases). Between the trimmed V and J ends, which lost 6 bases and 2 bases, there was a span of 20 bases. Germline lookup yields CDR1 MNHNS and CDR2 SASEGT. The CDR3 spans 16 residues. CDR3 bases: TGTGCCAGCAGACTACAAGGGGTCCCACCCACCTACGAGCAGTACTTC. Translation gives CASRLQGVPPTYEQYF.

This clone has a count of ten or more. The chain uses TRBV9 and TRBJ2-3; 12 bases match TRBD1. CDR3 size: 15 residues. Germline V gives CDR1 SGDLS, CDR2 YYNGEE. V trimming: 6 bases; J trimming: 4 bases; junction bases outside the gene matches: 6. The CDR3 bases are TGTGCCAGCACGTCCGGGACAGGGGGCGCAGATACGCAGTATTTT. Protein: CASTSGTGGADTQYF.